This TCR beta chain appears in the sequencing data of a study of T cell responses to AZD1222 COVID-19 vaccine (dated by TCRdb to the early 2020s). About the study as a whole: Because spike-specific TCR depth and breadth did not differ between the two schedules, AZD1222 recipients who got a second dose at roughly 4 weeks were pooled with those who got a second dose at roughly 12 weeks. A total of 230 to 250 trial participants underwent TCR sequencing, of whom 200 to 220 had received two doses of AZD1222 and approximately 26 had received two doses of the MenACWY control vaccine. Trial participants were enrolled by age into 18-55, 56-69 and 70-plus year subgroups, with roughly 160, 29 and 62 TCR-sequenced participants respectively.

Results and caveats for the whole study, not just this receptor: The 56-69-year group was small, and its depth increase did not reach significance, likely because of low power. The vaccine-associated CD4 TCRs covered the entire spike protein, and the dominant responses fell in regions 160-218 and 743-854. Only five to seven AZD1222 recipients were SARS-CoV-2 seropositive at baseline, limiting conclusions about previously exposed vaccinees. Because no day 14 peak-response samples were available, repertoires were characterized only after the peak T cell response. Participants were mostly white British, with more females than males. The authors suggested clonal diversity may have been underestimated. Reportedly, almost half of the unique spike-specific TCRs recognized epitopes lying outside the regions that are mutated in the B.1.351 and B.1.1.7 variants. Spike-specific TCR breadth and depth rose significantly after two AZD1222 doses compared with day 0 and with MenACWY recipients.

The CDR3 regions of human TCRbeta chains were subjected to immunosequencing. Concerning the study's data processing: Repertoire TCRs were matched against a reference library of SARS-CoV-2-specific TCRs generated with the MIRA antigen-specificity platform. Breadth was defined as the fraction of unique TCRs that were SARS-CoV-2-associated, and depth was defined as the fraction of total T cells that were SARS-CoV-2-associated. Each spike-specific TCR was assigned to its reactive spike region and to a CD4 or CD8 class using the MIRA data. Log10-transformed breadth and depth values were compared by one-way ANOVA with Sidak's multiple comparisons tests. Here the immuneACCESS table is served through TCRdb, limited to in-frame sequences with V and J called. Missing clones are a known gap in these copies; in checked studies unresolved V genes cover under half, and the rest lacks a known reason. The D gene and trimming were derived from the DNA, and the V and J assignments and clone size from that table. The sample profile shows about 130,000 clones; approximately 94% of them were found once. The top ten clones comprise approximately 7% of the sample.

CDR3 length: 14 amino acids, cysteine to phenylalanine. CDR3 DNA only is kept here, 42 bases in frame from base 1. V loses 3 bases of germline sequence and J loses 2 bases, and the interval between the two ends is 9 bases. CDR1 LGHDT and CDR2 YNNKEL are derived from the germline V gene (reference sequence). Comments on this clone: This clone's antigen is unknown. The record has no base qualities; no much larger clone is one base away.

The sample's time point label, in plain terms: baseline before first vaccination. The vaccinee samples were drawn from two UK trials, COV001 and COV002, one of which was a single-blind randomized controlled phase 2/3 trial testing AZD1222 (ChAdOx1 nCoV-19) in healthy adults. Trial participant PBMC samples were collected at day 0 and day 28 after the second dose for TCRbeta chain sequencing. This receptor chain uses TRBV3-1 (or the pseudogene TRBV3-2) and TRBJ2-3; the D call is possibly TRBD1 or TRBD2, each sharing 6 bases. The sample consisted of peripheral blood, taken on day 0 of AZD1222 vaccination. This receptor was identified in an adult in good health. The sequenced DNA is TGTGCCAGCAGCCAGGGGGGCCACACAGATACGCAGTATTTT. Its translation reads: CASSQGGHTDTQYF.